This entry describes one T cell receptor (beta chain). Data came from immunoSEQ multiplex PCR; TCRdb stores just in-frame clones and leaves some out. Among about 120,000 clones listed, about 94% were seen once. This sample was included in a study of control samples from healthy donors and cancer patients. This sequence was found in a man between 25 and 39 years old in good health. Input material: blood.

The CDR3 loop reads CASSERLGGEAFF. The CDR3 coding sequence is TGTGCCAGCAGCGAACGTCTCGGTGGTGAAGCTTTCTTT. The genes are TRBV9 and TRBJ1-1; D is undetermined. Per the germline V gene, CDR1 is SGDLS and CDR2 is YYNGEE. CDR3 length equals 13 residues. V was clipped by 3 bases and J by 7 bases, with 13 bases between them.